Shown below are 19 T cell receptor beta chains from a single sample sequenced in a study of blood T cell repertoires in COVID-19. Sequenced by immunoSEQ multiplex PCR; TCRdb stores in-frame clones only, minus some. The sample shows some 170,000 clones, roughly four fifths of them seen only once. The sample comprised peripheral blood. Receptor source: a man aged 60-69 years with active or convalescent COVID-19.

This clone appeared a single time. This chain links TRBV10-3 with TRBJ2-1; weak D call: TRBD1 (5 bases). There are 13 residues in the CDR3. The germline V gene has CDR1 ENHRY and CDR2 SYGVKD. Trimming stripped 6 bases from V and 5 bases from J, with 11 bases between. In DNA form, the CDR3 reads TGTGCCATCAGGCCACAGGAAAACAATGAGCAGTTCTTC. Translated: CAIRPQENNEQFF.

This sequence joins TRBV24-1 and TRBJ2-3, with TRBD2 matching over 7 bases. Germline V gene data show CDR1 as KGHDR and CDR2 as SFDVKD. CDR3 length equals 18 residues. The junction had 11 bases not matched to a gene; V was cut back by 3 bases and J by 0 bases. In nucleotides, the CDR3 is TGTGCCACCAGTGATAGTCTAGCGGCGGGATCTAGCACAGATACGCAGTATTTT. It encodes CATSDSLAAGSSTDTQYF.

This clone was found a few times. This rearrangement joins TRBV4-2 to TRBJ2-7; the match to TRBD2 covers 8 bases. V gave up 0 bases and J gave up 6 bases; unmatched junction bases: 13. CDR1 is LGHNA, CDR2 YNFKEQ, per germline. This CDR3 has 17 amino acids. CDR3 sequence: CASSQDVAGPSGSEQYF. In DNA, the CDR3 is TGTGCCAGCAGCCAAGACGTAGCGGGGCCTAGCGGAAGCGAGCAGTACTTC.

This chain connects TRBV11-2 to TRBJ2-5, with TRBD2 matching 10 bases. The junction had 9 bases not matched to a gene; V was cut back by 4 bases and J by 4 bases. Germline V gene data show CDR1 as SGHAT and CDR2 as FQNNGV. This CDR3 region has 16 residues. The CDR3 sequence is CASSSTSIAGGETQYF. The DNA of the CDR3 is TGTGCCAGCAGCTCGACAAGTATAGCGGGAGGAGAGACCCAGTACTTC.

The chain links TRBV6-5 to TRBJ2-7, with 7 bases that match TRBD1. V was clipped by 8 bases and J by 2 bases; unmatched bases: 6. Germline V gene sequence: CDR1 MNHEY, CDR2 SVGAGI. The CDR3 consists of 13 residues. The CDR3 DNA sequence: TGTGCCAGCCATCGACAGGGAGCCTACGAGCAGTACTTC. It translates to CASHRQGAYEQYF.

V gene TRBV29-1 combines with J gene TRBJ2-1; D unclear. The ends were cut back, 7 bases at V and 4 bases at J, with 17 bases in the middle. Germline loops: CDR1 SQVTM, CDR2 ANQGSEA. This CDR3 contains 14 residues. The CDR3 loop reads CSAQWQFLYNEQFF. DNA for the CDR3: TGCAGCGCCCAGTGGCAGTTTTTGTACAATGAGCAGTTCTTC.

V gene TRBV7-9 combines with J gene TRBJ1-2; a weak D match, TRBD1 (5 bases). CDR3 length equals 15 residues. Trimming removed 2 bases from V and 5 bases from J, with 15 bases in between. Germline CDR1 reads SEHNR; CDR2 reads FQNEAQ (reference sequence). DNA for the CDR3: TGTGCCAGCAGCTTAAGGGACCTGCGGGGTTATGGCTACACCTTC. This sequence encodes CASSLRDLRGYGYTF.

This clone was detected once. The chain employs TRBV5-1 and TRBJ1-6; D possibly corresponds to TRBD1 (6 bases). The CDR3 contains 14 residues. Trimming pared 0 bases from V and 7 bases from J, leaving 8 bases between. In germline, CDR1 is SGHRS, CDR2 YFSETQ. This chain's CDR3 is CASSLGQANSPLHF. The CDR3 DNA is TGCGCCAGCAGCTTGGGACAGGCAAATTCACCCCTCCACTTT.

The chain recombines TRBV6-5 with TRBJ2-1; TRBD2 agrees at 10 bases. With 2 bases clipped from V and 7 bases from J, the junction kept 5 bases outside the gene matches. CDR1 MNHEY and CDR2 SVGAGI come from the germline V gene. The CDR3 totals 15 residues. The CDR3 loop reads CASSYGLAGVNEQFF. The DNA of the CDR3 is TGTGCCAGCAGTTACGGTCTAGCGGGAGTAAATGAGCAGTTCTTC.

The rearrangement uses TRBV19 and TRBJ2-4, with a weak D call TRBD1 (6 bases). This CDR3 has 17 residues. CDR1 and CDR2 (germline): LNHDA, SQIVND (reference sequence). V lost 1 base to trimming and J lost 0 bases, with 13 bases between them. The CDR3 loop is CASSIARTAEAKNIQYF. For the CDR3, the DNA is TGTGCCAGTAGTATAGCTCGGACAGCCGAAGCCAAAAACATTCAGTACTTC.

The gene calls are TRBV13 and TRBJ1-2; possibly TRBD1 for D (5 bases). CDR1 is PRHDT, CDR2 FYEKMQ, per germline (reference sequence). V lost 5 bases, J lost 4 bases, and 8 bases lay in between. The CDR3 has 12 residues. CDR3 nucleotides: TGTGCCAGCAGCCTCGACAGCTATGGCTACACCTTC. It encodes CASSLDSYGYTF.

The J gene is TRBJ1-1, the V gene TRBV5-1, with D maybe TRBD1 (5 bases). V lost 4 bases and J 1 base, leaving 8 bases between the germline ends. Germline-derived CDR1 and CDR2 are SGHRS and YFSETQ. This CDR3 is built from 13 residues. CDR3 loop: CASSPTGNTEAFF. CDR3 coding DNA: TGCGCCAGCAGCCCAACAGGGAACACTGAAGCTTTCTTT.

V and J are TRBV5-1 and TRBJ1-6; 7 positions match TRBD1. J lost 16 bases, V lost 0 bases, and 7 bases had no gene match. Germline loops: CDR1 SGHRS, CDR2 YFSETQ. The CDR3 is made up of 13 amino acids. The DNA of the CDR3 is TGCGCCAGCAGCTTGGTACGGGACAGCTTGCTCCACTTT. It codes for CASSLVRDSLLHF. The variable domain in full, with the rest retrieved from reference TRBV5-1 and TRBJ1-6, is KAGVTQTPRYLIKTRGQQVTLSCSPISGHRSVSWYQQTPGQGLQFLFEYFSETQRNKGNFPGRFSGRQFSNSRSEMNVSTLELGDSALYLCASSLVRDSLLHFGNGTRLTVT.

This clone was picked up one time. The CDR3 DNA is TGTGCCAGTAGTATAGGGGGCAGTATCCATGGCTACACCTTC. It encodes CASSIGGSIHGYTF. The chain carries TRBV19 and TRBJ1-2; tentatively, D is TRBD1 (5 bases). CDR3 length equals 14 residues. Per the germline V gene, CDR1 is LNHDA and CDR2 is SQIVND (reference sequence). V lost 1 base and J lost 6, with 12 bases in between.

The rearrangement links TRBV28 to TRBJ2-1; the match to TRBD2 covers 15 bases. CDR3 length: 20 amino acids. Germline V gene sequence: CDR1 MDHEN, CDR2 SYDVKM. With 6 bases clipped from V and 3 bases from J, the junction kept 15 bases outside the gene matches. CDR3 amino acids: CASRGTTGLAGGVDYNEQFF. The CDR3 region has the DNA TGTGCCAGCAGGGGCACCACGGGACTAGCGGGGGGAGTGGACTACAATGAGCAGTTCTTC.

This clone appeared once. V and J are TRBV10-3 and TRBJ2-1; D uncertain. Germline V gene sequence: CDR1 ENHRY, CDR2 SYGVKD. Trimming removed 0 bases from V and 7 bases from J, with 13 bases in between. This CDR3 comprises 15 residues. The CDR3 is CAISESTISRNEQFF. Written as DNA, the CDR3 is TGTGCCATCAGTGAGTCGACCATTAGCAGAAATGAGCAGTTCTTC.

This clone was detected only once. This sequence joins TRBV7-2 and TRBJ2-2; 10 nucleotides agree with TRBD1. With V trimmed by 4 bases and J by 6 bases, 2 bases remained unmatched. The CDR3 is made up of 14 amino acids. CDR1 and CDR2 (germline): SGHTA, FQGNSA. The CDR3 reads CASSSDRGPGELFF. The CDR3 DNA reads as TGTGCCAGCAGCTCAGACAGGGGGCCCGGGGAGCTGTTTTTT. Using reference TRBV7-2 and TRBJ2-2 for the parts outside the CDR3, the full variable domain is GAGVSQSPSNKVTEKGKDVELRCDPISGHTALYWYRQSLGQGLEFLIYFQGNSAPDKSGLPSDRFSAERTGGSVSTLTIQRTQQEDSAVYLCASSSDRGPGELFFGEGSRLTVL.

This chain joins TRBV2 and TRBJ2-1, with 9 bases lining up with TRBD1. CDR3 length: 14 amino acids. V was clipped by 9 bases and J by 4 bases; unmatched bases: 7. Germline lookup yields CDR1 SNHLY and CDR2 FYNNEI. CDR3 loop: CARDAGTGYNEQFF. The CDR3, as DNA: TGTGCCAGAGATGCCGGGACAGGGTACAATGAGCAGTTCTTC. The full variable domain, in which reference TRBV2 and TRBJ2-1 provide the parts outside the CDR3, is EPEVTQTPSHQVTQMGQEVILRCVPISNHLYFYWYRQILGQKVEFLVSFYNNEISEKSEIFDDQFSVERPDGSNFTLKIRSTKLEDSAMYFCARDAGTGYNEQFFGPGTRLTVL.

In this sample, this clone turned up many times. The chain combines TRBV7-8 with TRBJ2-3; 9 bases fit TRBD2. V was pared by 5 bases and J by 7 bases, with 13 bases of the junction left unmatched. Germline V gene lookup returns CDR1 SGHVS and CDR2 FQNEAQ. The CDR3 sequence is 16 residues long. The CDR3 region is CASSLGLAPVANTQYF. In nucleotides, the CDR3 is TGTGCCAGCAGCCTTGGACTAGCGCCGGTGGCTAATACGCAGTATTTT.